This T cell receptor beta chain came from a study of cytomegalovirus exposure and HLA in healthy donors. Study-level background: Early released data comprised tens of millions of unique TCRs from HLA-typed donors.

The PCR employed 60 Vbeta primers together with 13 Jbeta primers. TCRdb's copy holds only in-frame clones and misses some; the assay was immunoSEQ multiplex PCR. The data hold over 100,000 clones, with more than 65% observed a single time. The CDR3 contains 15 residues. Trimming removed 1 base at V and 3 bases at J, with 13 bases between. Germline V gene data show CDR1 as SQVTM and CDR2 as ANQGSEA. As to this clone: Its antigen is as yet unknown.

Study-wide points: Reports showed the classifier diagnosing cytomegalovirus status with high specificity and sensitivity.

The chain has TRBV29-1 and TRBJ2-1, with D possibly TRBD2 on 6 matching bases. The sequence derives from a male donor in good health and CMV-seropositive. The sequenced sample was PBMCs. The CDR3 nucleotides are TGCAGCGTTGAAGCCCGGGACTCTTACTACAATGAGCAGTTCTTC. Translation gives CSVEARDSYYNEQFF.